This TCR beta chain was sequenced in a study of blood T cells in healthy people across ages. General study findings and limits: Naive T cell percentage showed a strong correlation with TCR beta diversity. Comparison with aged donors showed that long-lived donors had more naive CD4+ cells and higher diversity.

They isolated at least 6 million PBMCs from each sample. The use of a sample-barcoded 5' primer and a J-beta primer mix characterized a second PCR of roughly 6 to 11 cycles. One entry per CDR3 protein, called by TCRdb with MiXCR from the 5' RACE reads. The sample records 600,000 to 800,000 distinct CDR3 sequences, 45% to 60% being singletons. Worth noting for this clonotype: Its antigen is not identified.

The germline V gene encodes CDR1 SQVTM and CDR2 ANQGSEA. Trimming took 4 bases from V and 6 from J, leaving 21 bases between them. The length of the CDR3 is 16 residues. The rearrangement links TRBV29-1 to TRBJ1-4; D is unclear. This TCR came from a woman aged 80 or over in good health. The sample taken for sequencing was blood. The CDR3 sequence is CSVVTGLKGWDEKLFF. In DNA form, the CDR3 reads TGCAGCGTTGTTACGGGTTTGAAAGGTTGGGATGAAAAACTGTTTTTT.